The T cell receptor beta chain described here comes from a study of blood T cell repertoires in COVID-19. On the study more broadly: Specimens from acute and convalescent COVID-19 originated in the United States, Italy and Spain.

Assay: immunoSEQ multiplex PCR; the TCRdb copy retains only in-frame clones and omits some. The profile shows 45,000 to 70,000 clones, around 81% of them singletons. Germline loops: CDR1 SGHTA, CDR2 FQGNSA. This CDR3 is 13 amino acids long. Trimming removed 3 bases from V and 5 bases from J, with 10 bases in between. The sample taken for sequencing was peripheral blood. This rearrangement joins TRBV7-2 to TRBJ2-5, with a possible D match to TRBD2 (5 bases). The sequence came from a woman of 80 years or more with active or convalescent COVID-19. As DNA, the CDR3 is TGTGCCAGCAGCTTCTTAGCGTATGAGACCCAGTACTTC. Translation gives CASSFLAYETQYF.